This T cell receptor beta chain was sequenced during a study of cytotoxic CD8 clonotypes in ibrutinib-treated CLL. Profiled with immunoSEQ multiplex PCR; TCRdb holds only in-frame clones, not every one. Of 120,000 to 150,000 clones in the sample, 60% to 80% were seen once. The clonotype originates from a human donor with chronic lymphocytic leukemia. The specimen comprised PBMCs, sampled after 12 months of ibrutinib treatment.

In nucleotides, the CDR3 is TGTGCCAGCAGTCAGGGTGGTGCTGGGGCCAACGTCCTGACTTTC. This sequence encodes CASSQGGAGANVLTF. The chain combines TRBV6-1 with TRBJ2-6; perhaps TRBD1 as D (5 bases). Trimming left V 5 bases short and J 2 bases short, with 10 bases between. CDR1 is MNHNS, CDR2 SASEGT, per germline. This CDR3 has 15 amino acids.